A selection of T cell receptor beta chains follows, all from one sample in a study of response to subunit inactivated influenza vaccine. From the RT-PCR reads, TCRdb called clonotypes with MiXCR, one entry per CDR3 protein. The sample has approximately 520,000 distinct CDR3 sequences, about 25% seen once. Sequenced here: CD4+ T cells sorted from PBMCs, sampled approximately 5 days after vaccination. Receptors originate from a man aged 45-60 years who received an inactivated influenza vaccine. The CDR3 runs from the conserved cysteine through the conserved F or W. The D gene is left open where the match is weak. Clone size is given for some rows only: seen once, a few or many times, or a class if the clone is expanded.

cdr3_nt: TGTGCCAGCAGATCCTCGGGGACACTGAACTATGGCTACACCTTC
cdr3_aa: CASRSSGTLNYGYTF
d_call: .
v_call: TRBV12-3/TRBV12-4
clone_size: many
j_call: TRBJ1-2

cdr3_nt: TGTGCCACCAGCAGAGACCTAAGGAATGAGCAGTTCTTC
cdr3_aa: CATSRDLRNEQFF
d_call: .
v_call: TRBV15
clone_size: .
j_call: TRBJ2-1

cdr3_nt: TGTGCCAGCAGTTACTCCACGGGAGGCGAGCAGTACTTC
cdr3_aa: CASSYSTGGEQYF
d_call: TRBD2
v_call: TRBV6-2/TRBV6-3
clone_size: few
j_call: TRBJ2-7

cdr3_nt: TGCGCCAGCAGCCAAGCCTTAGCGGGAGGAAGGGAGCAGTTCTTC
cdr3_aa: CASSQALAGGREQFF
d_call: TRBD2
v_call: TRBV4-3
clone_size: .
j_call: TRBJ2-1

cdr3_nt: TGCGCCAGCAGCCCCAGGGATGGTGGGGGCACTGAAGCTTTCTTT
cdr3_aa: CASSPRDGGGTEAFF
d_call: .
v_call: TRBV5-1
clone_size: few
j_call: TRBJ1-1

cdr3_nt: TGCAGTGCTAGGAGGTTGGAGGGGGCTGGTGGAAACACCATATATTTT
cdr3_aa: CSARRLEGAGGNTIYF
d_call: TRBD1
v_call: TRBV20-1
clone_size: few
j_call: TRBJ1-3

cdr3_nt: TGTGCCATCAGTGGGACAAGCAATCAGCCCCAGCATTTT
cdr3_aa: CAISGTSNQPQHF
d_call: .
v_call: TRBV10-3
clone_size: few
j_call: TRBJ1-5

cdr3_nt: TGTGCCAGCAGCTTAGGGTATTTAGCCCAGGGCTCCTACAATGAGCAGTTCTTC
cdr3_aa: CASSLGYLAQGSYNEQFF
d_call: .
v_call: TRBV7-8
clone_size: many
j_call: TRBJ2-1

cdr3_nt: TGCGCCAGCAGGGGACAGGGGGTCCACAATGAGCAGTTCTTC
cdr3_aa: CASRGQGVHNEQFF
d_call: TRBD1
v_call: TRBV5-1
clone_size: few
j_call: TRBJ2-1

cdr3_nt: TGTGCCAGCAGCCGATTTTTCCAAATTAGGGGGGCCGGGGAGCTGTTTTTT
cdr3_aa: CASSRFFQIRGAGELFF
d_call: .
v_call: TRBV7-2
clone_size: .
j_call: TRBJ2-2

cdr3_nt: TGTGCCAGCAGTTACTCACGGGACAGATATCGGCAGTACTTC
cdr3_aa: CASSYSRDRYRQYF
d_call: TRBD1
v_call: TRBV6-5
clone_size: .
j_call: TRBJ2-7

cdr3_nt: TGTGCCAGCAGCCAATTTACGGACATTAGCAATCAGCCCCAGCATTTT
cdr3_aa: CASSQFTDISNQPQHF
d_call: .
v_call: TRBV16
clone_size: few
j_call: TRBJ1-5

cdr3_nt: TGTGCCAGCAGTTTACCGAGCACTGAAGCTTTCTTT
cdr3_aa: CASSLPSTEAFF
d_call: .
v_call: TRBV28
clone_size: .
j_call: TRBJ1-1

cdr3_nt: TGTGCCAGCAGCCCCACCCCGGGACCCCTCACCGGGGAGCTGTTTTTT
cdr3_aa: CASSPTPGPLTGELFF
d_call: .
v_call: TRBV6-1
clone_size: .
j_call: TRBJ2-2

cdr3_nt: TGTGCCAGCAGCTTACACCCGTCGGAGACCCAGTACTTC
cdr3_aa: CASSLHPSETQYF
d_call: .
v_call: TRBV7-3
clone_size: many
j_call: TRBJ2-5

cdr3_nt: TGTGCCAGCGGTGGGGCGAGCTTTGGGAACGAGCAGTACTTC
cdr3_aa: CASGGASFGNEQYF
d_call: .
v_call: TRBV28
clone_size: few
j_call: TRBJ2-7

cdr3_nt: TGTGCCAGCAGCCAAGTGCTGGGGGCTAATCAGCCCCAGCATTTT
cdr3_aa: CASSQVLGANQPQHF
d_call: .
v_call: TRBV3-1
clone_size: few
j_call: TRBJ1-5

cdr3_nt: TGTGCCAGCAGCTCCAGACCTGGACGCACAAAGACCCAGTACTTC
cdr3_aa: CASSSRPGRTKTQYF
d_call: .
v_call: TRBV11-2
clone_size: .
j_call: TRBJ2-5

cdr3_nt: TGTGCCATCAGTGTAACAGGGGGAAGCTATGGCTACACCTTC
cdr3_aa: CAISVTGGSYGYTF
d_call: TRBD1
v_call: TRBV10-3
clone_size: few
j_call: TRBJ1-2

cdr3_nt: TGTGCCAGCAGTCAACTAAGGGGTACTGAAGCTTTCTTT
cdr3_aa: CASSQLRGTEAFF
d_call: .
v_call: TRBV27
clone_size: few
j_call: TRBJ1-1

cdr3_nt: TGCGCCAGCAGCTTAAACCAGGACAGCTATGGCTACACCTTC
cdr3_aa: CASSLNQDSYGYTF
d_call: .
v_call: TRBV5-1
clone_size: few
j_call: TRBJ1-2

cdr3_nt: TGTGCCAGCAGGCGGGACAGACACACCGGGGAGCTGTTTTTT
cdr3_aa: CASRRDRHTGELFF
d_call: .
v_call: TRBV12-3/TRBV12-4
clone_size: few
j_call: TRBJ2-2

cdr3_nt: TGTGCCAGCAGCCAAGAAGGGGGTGGGATTCCCTACGAGCAGTACTTC
cdr3_aa: CASSQEGGGIPYEQYF
d_call: .
v_call: TRBV4-2
clone_size: .
j_call: TRBJ2-7